Below, 22 T cell receptor beta chains from the same sample are listed, as sequenced in a study of shared clonotypes between healthy human individuals. The repertoire was sequenced with immunoSEQ multiplex PCR; TCRdb's copy has only in-frame clones and lacks some. The sample lists about 1.5 million clones; roughly 98% were seen once. The sequenced sample consisted of naive CD4+ T cells sorted from blood. Documented subset: CD45RA+ positively selected. These receptor sequences come from a man aged 25-45 years in good health.

The genes are TRBV28 and TRBJ2-7, with TRBD2 matching over 10 bases. J lost 5 bases, V lost 7 bases, and 14 bases had no gene match. The CDR3 spans 16 residues. Germline-derived CDR1 and CDR2 are MDHEN and SYDVKM. The CDR3 spells CASIRPGLAERNEQYF. CDR3 DNA sequence: TGTGCCAGCATTCGTCCCGGACTAGCGGAGAGGAACGAGCAGTACTTC.

The chain couples TRBV7-2 to TRBJ2-7, with TRBD2 matching 15 bases. The CDR3 length is 16 residues. After removal of 4 bases from V and 7 bases from J, the junction contained 8 bases not matched to a gene. Germline V CDR1 and CDR2: SGHTA, FQGNSA. The CDR3 region has the DNA TGTGCCAGCAGCTCGTGGACTAGCGGGAGGGCCCCGGAGCAGTACTTC. Protein sequence: CASSSWTSGRAPEQYF. The full variable domain, its missing parts supplied by reference TRBV7-2 and TRBJ2-7, is GAGVSQSPSNKVTEKGKDVELRCDPISGHTALYWYRQSLGQGLEFLIYFQGNSAPDKSGLPSDRFSAERTGGSVSTLTIQRTQQEDSAVYLCASSSWTSGRAPEQYFGPGTRLTVT.

This clone is a singleton in its sample. The chain carries TRBV2 and TRBJ2-2; 8 positions agree with TRBD2. Germline V gene lookup returns CDR1 SNHLY and CDR2 FYNNEI. V gave up 4 bases and J gave up 6 bases; unmatched junction bases: 7. The CDR3 runs 15 residues. CDR3 sequence (DNA): TGTGCCAGCAGTGTTCAAGCGGGAGCTGCCGGGGAGCTGTTTTTT. Its protein product is CASSVQAGAAGELFF.

J is TRBJ1-5 and V is TRBV11-2; D is uncertain. The CDR3 consists of 14 residues. Deletions cut 5 bases from V and 4 bases from J, with 12 bases between. Germline V CDR1 and CDR2: SGHAT, FQNNGV. The CDR3 coding sequence is TGTGCCAGCAGCGGCGGCCGGGGAAATCAGCCCCAGCATTTT. It is translated as CASSGGRGNQPQHF.

The genes are TRBV27 and TRBJ2-7, with D possibly matching TRBD1 (6 bases). CDR3 length: 14 amino acids. Germline CDR1 MNHEY, CDR2 SMNVEV (reference sequence). V lost 8 bases to trimming and J lost 0 bases, with 14 bases between them. CDR3 nucleotides: TGTGCCAGCGGCCGGCAGGGGAGCTCCTACGAGCAGTACTTC. Amino acid sequence: CASGRQGSSYEQYF.

As to this clone: Other nucleotide sequences in the sample specify the same CDR3. The V gene is TRBV27, the J gene TRBJ2-1; no clear D gene. V lost 9 bases and J lost 0, with 9 bases in between. This CDR3 spans 13 amino acids. Looked up from germline, CDR1 is MNHEY and CDR2 is SMNVEV (reference sequence). The CDR3 DNA sequence: TGTGCCAGTAGAGGTAGCTCCTACAATGAGCAGTTCTTC. Translation: CASRGSSYNEQFF.

The chain carries TRBV19 and TRBJ2-1; 7 bases align to TRBD2. The CDR3 contains 15 residues. The germline V gene has CDR1 LNHDA and CDR2 SQIVND (reference sequence). V shed 6 bases, J shed 5 bases, and the junction held 10 bases outside the gene matches. In DNA form, the CDR3 reads TGTGCCAGTAGCGGGAGGCTATTGATAAACAATGAGCAGTTCTTC. Its protein is CASSGRLLINNEQFF.

V and J are TRBV10-3 and TRBJ2-6; D remains unclear. Germline values: CDR1 ENHRY, CDR2 SYGVKD. The CDR3 length is 19 residues. V was trimmed by 4 bases and J by 0 bases, leaving 19 bases between them. The CDR3 here is CAISAPALSRTSGANVLTF. For the CDR3, the DNA is TGTGCCATCAGTGCCCCGGCCCTCTCGAGGACCTCTGGGGCCAACGTCCTGACTTTC.

The table lists this clone with a count of one. An end of the junction does not agree with germline; a read error may underlie this. The CDR3 loop reads CASSFGTSGNEQFF. Here the CDR3 DNA reads TGTGCTAGCAGCTTTGGGACTAGCGGGAATGAGCAGTTCTTC. The chain employs TRBV7-7 and TRBJ2-1, with TRBD2 matching 12 bases. From germline, CDR1 is SSHAT and CDR2 FNYEAQ (reference sequence). The CDR3 sequence is 14 residues long.

The chain is built from TRBV7-2 and TRBJ2-1; 9 bases fit TRBD2. In germline, CDR1 is SGHTA, CDR2 FQGNSA. The CDR3 runs 17 residues. The V gene end was trimmed by 2 bases and the J gene end by 3 bases; junction bases not matched to a gene: 8. The CDR3 DNA is TGTGCCAGCAGCTTAAAGAGGGTAGCGGGAGACTACAATGAGCAGTTCTTC. Amino acid sequence: CASSLKRVAGDYNEQFF.

The rearrangement joins TRBV9 to TRBJ2-2; D is tentatively TRBD1 or TRBD2 (5 bases each). In germline, CDR1 is SGDLS, CDR2 YYNGEE. Trimming took 0 bases from V and 4 from J, leaving 13 bases between them. CDR3 size: 16 residues. The DNA of the CDR3 is TGTGCCAGCAGCGTAGCTACGGGGCCTTCCACCGGGGAGCTGTTTTTT. Translation gives CASSVATGPSTGELFF.

V usage is TRBV6-5 and J usage is TRBJ1-1; the D gene is possibly TRBD1 (6 bases). Germline V gives CDR1 MNHEY, CDR2 SVGAGI. V shed 6 bases and J shed 1 base, with 12 bases lying between them. The CDR3 has 14 amino acids. DNA of the CDR3: TGTGCCAGCAGGCGTACAGGGCAGAACACTGAAGCTTTCTTT. Its translation: CASRRTGQNTEAFF.

The chain joins TRBV5-3 to TRBJ2-2; 10 bases align to TRBD1. TRBV5-3 is assigned to the ORF class and has an uncertain function. This CDR3 comprises 17 residues. Trimming removed 3 bases from V and 6 bases from J; junction bases left unmatched: 11. CDR3 bases: TGTGCCAGAAGCTGGGGACAGGGGCGCCCTGGTTCCGGGGAGCTGTTTTTT. It is translated as CARSWGQGRPGSGELFF.

The chain recombines TRBV30 with TRBJ2-3, with D unclear. In germline, CDR1 is GTSNPN, CDR2 SVGIG (reference sequence). V was pared by 0 bases and J by 2 bases, with 9 bases between. The CDR3 runs to 14 residues. The CDR3 nucleotides are TGTGCCTGGAGTGTATGGGCGGTCACAGATACGCAGTATTTT. Its translation: CAWSVWAVTDTQYF.

The CDR3 reads CASRRPGQGTYEQYF. CDR3 coding DNA: TGTGCCAGCAGACGGCCGGGACAGGGGACCTACGAGCAGTACTTC. The chain combines TRBV11-2 with TRBJ2-7; 10 nucleotides line up with TRBD1. With 6 bases clipped from V and 2 bases from J, the junction kept 7 bases outside the gene matches. This CDR3 is built from 15 residues. The germline V gene has CDR1 SGHAT and CDR2 FQNNGV.

The rearrangement links TRBV18 to TRBJ2-5, with D tentatively TRBD2 (5 bases). Germline CDR1 and CDR2: KGHSH and LQKENI. V lost 4 bases and J 2 bases, leaving 8 bases between the germline ends. The CDR3 contains 13 residues. CDR3 coding DNA: TGTGCCAGCTCACATAGGACTCAAGAGACCCAGTACTTC. It yields the protein CASSHRTQETQYF.

The rearrangement uses TRBV7-3 and TRBJ2-2, with TRBD2 matching 7 bases. The germline CDR1 and CDR2 sequences are SGHTA and FQGTGA. After removal of 8 bases from V and 2 bases from J, the junction contained 5 bases not matched to a gene. The CDR3 spans 14 residues. CDR3 residues: CASGLAANTGELFF. Written as DNA, the CDR3 is TGTGCCAGCGGCCTAGCGGCTAACACCGGGGAGCTGTTTTTT.

The chain employs TRBV7-6 and TRBJ2-1, with D tentatively TRBD2 (5 bases). From germline, CDR1 is SGHVS and CDR2 FNYEAQ. Trimming pared 1 base from V and 3 bases from J, leaving 7 bases between. This CDR3 is built from 14 residues. CDR3 sequence (DNA): TGTGCCAGCAGCTTAGGGACTGGCTACAATGAGCAGTTCTTC. This sequence encodes CASSLGTGYNEQFF.

This chain connects TRBV5-1 to TRBJ2-5, with a possible D match to TRBD1 (5 bases). Germline V gives CDR1 SGHRS, CDR2 YFSETQ. V was trimmed by 4 bases and J by 0 bases, leaving 16 bases between them. The length of the CDR3 is 16 residues. Here the CDR3 reads CASSTRQLGNQETQYF. Here the CDR3 DNA reads TGCGCCAGCAGCACTCGACAGCTAGGAAACCAAGAGACCCAGTACTTC.

V usage is TRBV2 and J usage is TRBJ2-7; 10 nucleotides match TRBD1. Per germline, CDR1 SNHLY and CDR2 FYNNEI. The CDR3 contains 15 residues. Trimming cost V 5 bases and J 4 bases; bases outside gene matches: 8. The CDR3 coding sequence is TGTGCCAGCAGTTATACCGGGACAGGGGTGTACGAGCAGTACTTC. Encoded protein: CASSYTGTGVYEQYF.

V and J are TRBV7-9 and TRBJ2-5; 7 bases fit TRBD2. This CDR3 has 15 amino acids. The germline gives CDR1 SEHNR, CDR2 FQNEAQ (reference sequence). V lost 5 bases and J lost 4; bases outside the gene matches: 10. CDR3 sequence: CASSPGGAGRETQYF. The CDR3 coding sequence is TGTGCCAGCAGCCCCGGGGGAGCGGGAAGAGAGACCCAGTACTTC.

The V and J genes are TRBV4-2 and TRBJ2-1; 7 bases are shared with TRBD1. The CDR3 is 15 residues long. J was trimmed by 3 bases and V by 3 bases; bases with no gene match: 5. Per the germline V gene, CDR1 is LGHNA and CDR2 is YNFKEQ. CDR3 loop: CASSQGQGDYNEQFF. CDR3 sequence (DNA): TGTGCCAGCAGCCAGGGGCAGGGGGACTACAATGAGCAGTTCTTC.